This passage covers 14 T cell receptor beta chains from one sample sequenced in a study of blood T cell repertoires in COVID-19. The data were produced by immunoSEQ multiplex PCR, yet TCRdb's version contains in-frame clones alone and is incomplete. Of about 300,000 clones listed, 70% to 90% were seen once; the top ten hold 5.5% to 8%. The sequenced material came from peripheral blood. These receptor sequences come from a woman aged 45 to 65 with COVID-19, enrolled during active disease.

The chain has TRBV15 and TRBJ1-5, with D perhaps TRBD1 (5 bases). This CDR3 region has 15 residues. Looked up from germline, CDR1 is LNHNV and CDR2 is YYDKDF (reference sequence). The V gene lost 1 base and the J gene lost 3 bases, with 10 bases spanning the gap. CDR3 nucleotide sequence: TGTGCCACCAGCAGAGGGGGGGTTTTCAATCAGCCCCAGCATTTT. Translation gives CATSRGGVFNQPQHF.

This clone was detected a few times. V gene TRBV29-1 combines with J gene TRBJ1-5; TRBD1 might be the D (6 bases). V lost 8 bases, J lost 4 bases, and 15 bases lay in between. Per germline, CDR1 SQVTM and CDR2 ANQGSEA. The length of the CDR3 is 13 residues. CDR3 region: CSTQAGVNQPQHF. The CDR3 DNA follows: TGCAGCACCCAGGCAGGGGTGAATCAGCCCCAGCATTTT.

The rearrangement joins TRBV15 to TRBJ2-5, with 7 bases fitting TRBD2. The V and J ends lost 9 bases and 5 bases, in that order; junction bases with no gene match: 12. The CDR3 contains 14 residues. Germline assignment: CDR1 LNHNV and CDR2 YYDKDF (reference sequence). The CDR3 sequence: CATGGRAGVETQYF. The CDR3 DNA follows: TGTGCCACGGGCGGCAGGGCGGGAGTGGAGACCCAGTACTTC. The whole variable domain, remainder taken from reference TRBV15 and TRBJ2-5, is DAMVIQNPRYQVTQFGKPVTLSCSQTLNHNVMYWYQQKSSQAPKLLFHYYDKDFNNEADTPDNFQSRRPNTSFCFLDIRSPGLGDTAMYLCATGGRAGVETQYFGPGTRLLVL.

CDR3 nucleotides: TGCGCCAGCAGCCAAGATTGGGCAGGGAACTATGGCTACACCTTC. Encoded protein: CASSQDWAGNYGYTF. V usage is TRBV4-3 and J usage is TRBJ1-2, with a weak D call TRBD1 (5 bases). Germline V gene data show CDR1 as LGHNA and CDR2 as YSLEER. V lost 0 bases and J lost 2, with 10 bases in between. This CDR3 is 15 amino acids long.

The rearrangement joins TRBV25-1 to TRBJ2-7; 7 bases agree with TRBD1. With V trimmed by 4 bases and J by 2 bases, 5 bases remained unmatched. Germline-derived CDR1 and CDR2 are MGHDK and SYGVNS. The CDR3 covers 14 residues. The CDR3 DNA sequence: TGTGCCAGCAGTGGGGCCGGGACAGCCTACGAGCAGTACTTC. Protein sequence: CASSGAGTAYEQYF.

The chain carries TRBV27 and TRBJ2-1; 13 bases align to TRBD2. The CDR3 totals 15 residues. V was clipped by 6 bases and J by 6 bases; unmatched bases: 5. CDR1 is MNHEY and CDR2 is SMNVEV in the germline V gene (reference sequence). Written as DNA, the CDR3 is TGTGCCAGCAGCCGTACTAGCGGGAGGGCCAATGAGCAGTTCTTC. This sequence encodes CASSRTSGRANEQFF.

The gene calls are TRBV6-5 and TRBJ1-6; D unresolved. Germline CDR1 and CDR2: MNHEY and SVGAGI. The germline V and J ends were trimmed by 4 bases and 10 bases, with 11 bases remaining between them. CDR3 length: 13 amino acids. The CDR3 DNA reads TGTGCCAGCAGTTCATCAGGCGTCTCACCCCTCCACTTT. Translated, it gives CASSSSGVSPLHF.

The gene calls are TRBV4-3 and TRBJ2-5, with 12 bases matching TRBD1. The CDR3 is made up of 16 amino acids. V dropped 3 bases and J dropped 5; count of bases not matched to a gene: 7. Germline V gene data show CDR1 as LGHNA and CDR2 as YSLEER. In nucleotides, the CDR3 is TGCGCCAGCAGCCATACCGGGACAGGGGGCGGTGAGACCCAGTACTTC. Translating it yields CASSHTGTGGGETQYF.

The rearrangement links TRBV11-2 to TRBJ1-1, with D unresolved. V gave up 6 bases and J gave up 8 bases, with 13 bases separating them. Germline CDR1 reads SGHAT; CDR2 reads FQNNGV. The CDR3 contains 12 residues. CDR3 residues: CASSRTEGEAFF. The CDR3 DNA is TGTGCCAGCAGTCGAACCGAGGGCGAAGCTTTCTTT. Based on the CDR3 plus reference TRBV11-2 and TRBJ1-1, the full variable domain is EAGVAQSPRYKIIEKRQSVAFWCNPISGHATLYWYQQILGQGPKLLIQFQNNGVVDDSQLPKDRFSAERLKGVDSTLKIQPAKLEDSAVYLCASSRTEGEAFFGQGTRLTVV.

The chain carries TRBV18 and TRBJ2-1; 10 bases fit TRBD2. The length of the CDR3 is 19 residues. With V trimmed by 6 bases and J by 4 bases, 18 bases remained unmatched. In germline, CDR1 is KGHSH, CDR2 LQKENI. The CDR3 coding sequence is TGTGCCAGCTCCACCCGGACTAGCGGAGGCCCCCGGGGTTACAATGAGCAGTTCTTC. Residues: CASSTRTSGGPRGYNEQFF.

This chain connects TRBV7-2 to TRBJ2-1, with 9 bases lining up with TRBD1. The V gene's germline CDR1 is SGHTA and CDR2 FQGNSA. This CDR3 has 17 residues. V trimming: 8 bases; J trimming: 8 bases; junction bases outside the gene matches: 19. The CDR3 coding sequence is TGTGCCAGCCAGAGTGCCCCGCCGGGACAGGGAATACATGAGCAGTTCTTC. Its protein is CASQSAPPGQGIHEQFF. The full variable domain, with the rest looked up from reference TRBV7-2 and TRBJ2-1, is GAGVSQSPSNKVTEKGKDVELRCDPISGHTALYWYRQSLGQGLEFLIYFQGNSAPDKSGLPSDRFSAERTGGSVSTLTIQRTQQEDSAVYLCASQSAPPGQGIHEQFFGPGTRLTVL.

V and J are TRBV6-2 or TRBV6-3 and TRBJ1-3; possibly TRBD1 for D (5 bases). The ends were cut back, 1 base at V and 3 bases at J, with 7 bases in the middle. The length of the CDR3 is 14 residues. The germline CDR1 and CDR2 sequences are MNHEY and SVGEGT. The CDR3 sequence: CASSYFRDGNTIYF. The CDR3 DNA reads TGTGCCAGCAGTTACTTCAGGGATGGAAACACCATATATTTT.

Here the CDR3 reads CASSVSRRVGEKLFF. The CDR3 coding sequence is TGTGCCAGCAGCGTATCTAGGAGGGTAGGGGAAAAACTGTTTTTT. This chain connects TRBV11-2 to TRBJ1-4; D gene unclear. With 5 bases removed from V and 8 bases from J, the gap between germline ends came to 18 bases. The CDR3 contains 15 residues. Germline V gene sequence: CDR1 SGHAT, CDR2 FQNNGV.

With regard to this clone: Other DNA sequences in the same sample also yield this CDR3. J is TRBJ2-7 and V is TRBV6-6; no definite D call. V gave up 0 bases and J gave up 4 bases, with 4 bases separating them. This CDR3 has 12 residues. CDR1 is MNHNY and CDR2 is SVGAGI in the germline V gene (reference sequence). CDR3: CASSYSSYEQYF. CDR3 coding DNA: TGTGCCAGCAGTTACTCTTCATACGAGCAGTACTTC.